The T cell receptor (beta chain) described here comes from a study of blood T cell repertoires in COVID-19. Study in general: Sites across the United States, Italy and Spain contributed samples from acute and convalescent COVID-19. The analysed material was cDNA or gDNA that came from T cells, B-cell-depleted T cells, or PBMCs.

In the study's own analysis: Reference gene primer amplification gave estimated nucleated cell counts. The method was immunoSEQ multiplex PCR; TCRdb's version includes in-frame clones alone and lacks a portion of them. V, J and clone size are taken as reported in that table, and D and trimming were inferred from the DNA itself. The sample carries 120,000 or so clones, approximately 71% recorded once. CDR1 is SGDLS and CDR2 is YYNGEE in the germline V gene. The J segment lost 7 bases and the V segment lost 3 bases, leaving 7 bases of the junction unmatched. The CDR3 covers 14 residues. The chain employs TRBV9 and TRBJ2-7, with 10 nucleotides matching TRBD2. The receptor comes from a human donor in a cohort sampled during active COVID-19. The sample was peripheral blood. CDR3: CASSGTSGGGEQYF. Here the CDR3 DNA reads TGTGCCAGCAGCGGGACTAGCGGTGGCGGAGAGCAGTACTTC.